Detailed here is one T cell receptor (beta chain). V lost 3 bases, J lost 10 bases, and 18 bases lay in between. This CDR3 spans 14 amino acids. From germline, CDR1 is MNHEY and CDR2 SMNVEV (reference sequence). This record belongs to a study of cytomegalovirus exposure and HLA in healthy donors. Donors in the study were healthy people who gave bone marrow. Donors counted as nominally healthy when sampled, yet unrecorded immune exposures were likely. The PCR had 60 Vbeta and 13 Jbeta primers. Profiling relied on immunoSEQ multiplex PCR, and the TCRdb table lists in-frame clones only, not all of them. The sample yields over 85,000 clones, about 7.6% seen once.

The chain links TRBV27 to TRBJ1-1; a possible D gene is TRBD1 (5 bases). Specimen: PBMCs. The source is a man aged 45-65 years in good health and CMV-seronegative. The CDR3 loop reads CASSFIGADGRAFF. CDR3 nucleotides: TGTGCCAGCAGTTTTATTGGGGCCGACGGTAGAGCTTTCTTT.